Each of the 30 T cell receptor beta chains below was sequenced from the same sample in a study of blood T cell repertoires in COVID-19 (dated by TCRdb to 2019 to 2021). The receptor library was made with the immunoSEQ multiplex PCR assay. TCRdb took over this immuneACCESS table, retaining in-frame rearrangements with V and J assigned. Such tables are incomplete; in checked studies, under half of the missing clones stem from an unresolved V gene, and the remainder is unexplained. This sample lists approximately 150,000 clones; about 80% were detected once. The ten most abundant clones make up roughly a tenth of the sample. The sample was peripheral blood. The receptors stem from a man aged 65 to 79 with active or convalescent COVID-19.

The chain couples TRBV28 to TRBJ2-5; 10 bases map to TRBD2. The CDR3 is 17 residues long. V was pared by 2 bases and J by 3 bases, with 9 bases of the junction left unmatched. Per the germline V gene, CDR1 is MDHEN and CDR2 is SYDVKM. In DNA form, the CDR3 reads TGTGCCAGCAGTTTAGGTCTATCGCTAGCGGGAGAAGAGACCCAGTACTTC. Protein sequence: CASSLGLSLAGEETQYF.

The V gene is TRBV11-2, the J gene TRBJ2-7, with 9 bases lining up with TRBD1. This CDR3 has 17 amino acids. Germline CDR1 SGHAT, CDR2 FQNNGV. V shed 2 bases, J shed 3 bases, and the junction held 11 bases outside the gene matches. The CDR3 DNA sequence: TGTGCCAGCAGCTTAATCCGGTCGGACAGGGGTATCTACGAGCAGTACTTC. Its protein is CASSLIRSDRGIYEQYF.

The chain couples TRBV7-9 to TRBJ1-2, with D possibly matching TRBD1 (5 bases). V gave up 5 bases and J gave up 6 bases, with 13 bases separating them. CDR3 length: 13 amino acids. Germline V CDR1 and CDR2: SEHNR, FQNEAQ (reference sequence). CDR3 protein: CASSAGGFNGYTF. In DNA, the CDR3 is TGTGCCAGCAGCGCCGGGGGGTTTAATGGCTACACCTTC.

The chain has TRBV27 and TRBJ2-7; 8 nucleotides match TRBD2. J gave up 4 bases and V 8 bases, and 13 bases lay outside the gene matches. Germline CDR1 MNHEY, CDR2 SMNVEV (reference sequence). The CDR3 runs 15 residues. CDR3 nucleotides: TGTGCCAGCCGCAAGGTCGGGACTAGGTTTTACGAGCAGTACTTC. Its protein is CASRKVGTRFYEQYF.

V and J are TRBV9 and TRBJ2-2; D call uncertain. Trimming cost V 0 bases and J 6 bases, with 12 bases left between them. CDR1 is SGDLS and CDR2 is YYNGEE in the germline V gene. The CDR3 covers 15 residues. In nucleotides, the CDR3 is TGTGCCAGCAGCGTAGATGAGAGTGTGTCCGGGGAGCTGTTTTTT. Its protein product is CASSVDESVSGELFF.

This clone was seen once. One end of the junction is discordant with germline, which a read error may explain. The rearrangement joins TRBV18 to TRBJ1-2; D gene uncertain. Germline V gives CDR1 KGHSH, CDR2 LQKENI. The CDR3 spans 11 residues. The CDR3 loop reads CASSPGPLHSF. The CDR3 DNA reads as TGTGCCAGCTCACCAGGGCCCCTACACTCCTTC.

This clone has just a few counts. The chain is built from TRBV30 and TRBJ2-1; 12 bases agree with TRBD2. The ends lost 3 bases at V and 4 bases at J; junction bases unmatched: 7. The CDR3 has 16 residues. The germline gives CDR1 GTSNPN, CDR2 SVGIG (reference sequence). The CDR3: CAWRSPGLAGYNEQFF. The CDR3 DNA reads as TGTGCCTGGAGGTCGCCGGGACTAGCGGGTTACAATGAGCAGTTCTTC.

This clone has just a few counts. The chain is built from TRBV19 and TRBJ2-1, with a possible D match to TRBD1 (5 bases). The CDR3 contains 16 residues. Trimming shortened V by 3 bases and J by 6 bases, and 18 bases separated the two germline ends. Germline V lookup: CDR1 LNHDA, CDR2 SQIVND (reference sequence). CDR3: CASSMAVPGLGNEQFF. In DNA, the CDR3 is TGTGCCAGTAGTATGGCCGTCCCAGGGCTCGGCAATGAGCAGTTCTTC. Filled out from reference TRBV19 and TRBJ2-1, the complete variable domain reads DGGITQSPKYLFRKEGQNVTLSCEQNLNHDAMYWYRQDPGQGLRLIYYSQIVNDFQKGDIAEGYSVSREKKESFPLTVTSAQKNPTAFYLCASSMAVPGLGNEQFFGPGTRLTVL.

V and J are TRBV10-3 and TRBJ2-7; 10 nucleotides agree with TRBD1. Unmatched junction bases numbered 4, after V lost 3 bases and J lost 2 bases. The CDR3 extends over 15 amino acids. Germline assignment: CDR1 ENHRY and CDR2 SYGVKD. DNA for the CDR3: TGTGCCATCAGTGACCCGGGGACAGGGGCCTACGAGCAGTACTTC. The encoded protein is CAISDPGTGAYEQYF.

The rearrangement uses TRBV6-2 or TRBV6-3 and TRBJ1-6, with a possible D match to TRBD1 (5 bases). The germline gives CDR1 MNHEY, CDR2 SVGEGT. V lost 6 bases, J lost 10 bases, and 13 bases lay in between. The CDR3 contains 13 residues. The CDR3 loop reads CASSLHRSSPLHF. CDR3 nucleotides: TGTGCCAGCAGCCTACACAGGAGCTCACCCCTCCACTTT.

The genes are TRBV7-6 and TRBJ2-5, with TRBD1 as a possible D gene (6 bases). The CDR3 is made up of 18 amino acids. V was clipped by 0 bases and J by 1 base, with 18 bases between them. Germline lookup yields CDR1 SGHVS and CDR2 FNYEAQ. The CDR3 DNA reads TGTGCCAGCAGCTTAGCGGCCGGGTCAGGCAGGGGCCAAGAGACCCAGTACTTC. As protein: CASSLAAGSGRGQETQYF.

With respect to this clone: Other DNA sequences in this sample translate to the same CDR3. The chain combines TRBV5-1 with TRBJ2-7; 9 bases line up with TRBD1. J gave up 5 bases and V 4 bases, and 4 bases lay outside the gene matches. Germline CDR1 reads SGHRS; CDR2 reads YFSETQ. This CDR3 comprises 13 residues. The CDR3 sequence: CASSLGQGNEQYF. For the CDR3, the DNA is TGCGCCAGCAGCCTGGGACAGGGAAACGAGCAGTACTTC.

In this sample, this clone turned up a few times. The J gene is TRBJ2-2, the V gene TRBV5-4, with 11 bases that match TRBD2. Unmatched junction bases numbered 3, after V lost 0 bases and J lost 5 bases. Germline loops: CDR1 SGHNT, CDR2 YYREEE (reference sequence). This CDR3 is built from 16 residues. CDR3 in amino acids: CASSLGASGGTGELFF. The DNA for the CDR3 is TGTGCCAGCAGCTTGGGGGCTAGCGGGGGGACCGGGGAGCTGTTTTTT. Complete variable domain (other parts from reference TRBV5-4 and TRBJ2-2): ETGVTQSPTHLIKTRGQQVTLRCSSQSGHNTVSWYQQALGQGPQFIFQYYREEENGRGNFPPRFSGLQFPNYSSELNVNALELDDSALYLCASSLGASGGTGELFFGEGSRLTVL.

The chain combines TRBV29-1 with TRBJ1-5, with D unresolved. The CDR3 is 14 amino acids. Germline V CDR1 and CDR2: SQVTM, ANQGSEA. V was trimmed by 3 bases and J by 3 bases, leaving 12 bases between them. The CDR3: CSVDNRRHNQPQHF. DNA for the CDR3: TGCAGCGTTGACAACCGCAGGCACAATCAGCCCCAGCATTTT.

The chain links TRBV15 to TRBJ2-3; D is unresolved. V gave up 5 bases and J gave up 1 base, with 7 bases separating them. CDR1 and CDR2 from the germline V gene are LNHNV and YYDKDF (reference sequence). This CDR3 contains 13 residues. The CDR3 protein is CATSPLGTDTQYF. CDR3 DNA: TGTGCCACCAGCCCCCTCGGCACAGATACGCAGTATTTT. The variable domain in full, with the rest retrieved from reference TRBV15 and TRBJ2-3, is DAMVIQNPRYQVTQFGKPVTLSCSQTLNHNVMYWYQQKSSQAPKLLFHYYDKDFNNEADTPDNFQSRRPNTSFCFLDIRSPGLGDTAMYLCATSPLGTDTQYFGPGTRLTVL.

The rearrangement joins TRBV27 to TRBJ1-6; 9 bases map to TRBD1. Germline CDR1 reads MNHEY; CDR2 reads SMNVEV (reference sequence). V lost 8 bases, J lost 0 bases, and 5 bases stayed unmatched. The CDR3 is made up of 16 amino acids. Here the CDR3 reads CASAGTGSSYNSPLHF. CDR3 DNA sequence: TGTGCCAGCGCCGGGACAGGGAGCTCCTATAATTCACCCCTCCACTTT.

This clone was recorded at least ten times. This chain connects TRBV2 to TRBJ1-4; D unresolved. CDR1 and CDR2 (germline): SNHLY, FYNNEI. The V end lost 7 bases, the J end lost 5 bases, and 14 bases lay between the germline ends. The CDR3 has 14 amino acids. The CDR3 DNA reads TGTGCCAGCACCTTAACGACGGGGAATGAAAAACTGTTTTTT. Encoded protein: CASTLTTGNEKLFF.

V usage is TRBV9 and J usage is TRBJ2-6, with D tentatively TRBD1 (6 bases). The V end was cut by 4 bases, the J end by 0 bases, with 26 bases between. This CDR3 region has 21 residues. Germline CDR1 SGDLS, CDR2 YYNGEE. CDR3 residues: CASSPRFQQGSPSSGANVLTF. The DNA for the CDR3 is TGTGCCAGCAGCCCTCGGTTTCAACAGGGATCCCCCAGCTCTGGGGCCAACGTCCTGACTTTC.

The rearrangement links TRBV30 to TRBJ1-2; D not resolved. The CDR3 sequence is 12 residues long. CDR1 is GTSNPN and CDR2 is SVGIG in the germline V gene (reference sequence). V lost 3 bases, J lost 4 bases, and 9 bases lay in between. The CDR3 coding sequence is TGTGCCTGGAGCTCGACGGGCTATGGCTACACCTTC. Its translation is CAWSSTGYGYTF.

The rearrangement joins TRBV14 to TRBJ1-2, with TRBD1 as a possible D gene (6 bases). There are 13 residues in the CDR3. V was shortened by 1 base and J by 5 bases, with 8 bases between the two germline ends. Per germline, CDR1 SGHDN and CDR2 FVKESK. CDR3 amino acids: CASSQVGGYGYTF. CDR3 sequence (DNA): TGTGCCAGCAGCCAAGTAGGGGGTTATGGCTACACCTTC.

Written as DNA, the CDR3 is TGTGCCAGCAGCTTGGTACTAGCGGGGGCCACTTCCTACGAGCAGTACTTC. Translated, it gives CASSLVLAGATSYEQYF. The genes are TRBV5-4 and TRBJ2-7, with 11 bases matching TRBD2. Losses at the gene ends were 0 bases for V and 1 base for J; bases not matched to a gene: 6. Per the germline V gene, CDR1 is SGHNT and CDR2 is YYREEE (reference sequence). The CDR3 is 17 residues long.

J is TRBJ2-1 and V is TRBV5-1; 8 nucleotides line up with TRBD2. The V gene's germline CDR1 is SGHRS and CDR2 YFSETQ. The CDR3 extends over 15 amino acids. J lost 0 bases, V lost 2 bases, and 1 base had no gene match. The chain's CDR3 is CASSFGTSSYNEQFF. In DNA form, the CDR3 reads TGCGCCAGCAGCTTCGGGACTAGCTCCTACAATGAGCAGTTCTTC.

The chain recombines TRBV7-7 with TRBJ2-5, with 7 bases identical to TRBD1. The CDR3 is 13 amino acids. CDR1 and CDR2 from the germline V gene are SSHAT and FNYEAQ (reference sequence). V trimming: 5 bases; J trimming: 5 bases; junction bases outside the gene matches: 5. The CDR3 reads CASSGDSVETQYF. CDR3 DNA: TGTGCCAGCAGCGGGGACAGTGTGGAGACCCAGTACTTC.

V is TRBV28 and J is TRBJ2-5; 7 positions agree with TRBD2. This CDR3 spans 15 amino acids. The V gene end was trimmed by 2 bases and the J gene end by 6 bases; junction bases not matched to a gene: 9. The germline V gene has CDR1 MDHEN and CDR2 SYDVKM. In DNA, the CDR3 is TGTGCCAGCAGTTTACCGGGGGGAACAGAGAAGACCCAGTACTTC. The encoded protein is CASSLPGGTEKTQYF.

The rearrangement links TRBV29-1 to TRBJ2-3, with 8 bases fitting TRBD2. CDR1 and CDR2 from the germline V gene are SQVTM and ANQGSEA. V gave up 7 bases and J gave up 4 bases; unmatched junction bases: 10. The CDR3 is 14 residues long. CDR3 nucleotides: TGCAGCGCCCTACGGCGGGAGGTGTCAGATACGCAGTATTTT. As protein: CSALRREVSDTQYF.

The chain links TRBV21-1 to TRBJ1-1. TRBV21-1 is a pseudogene segment. The CDR3 runs to 16 residues. CDR3 region: CASSKYGGRTNTEAFF. The CDR3 DNA follows: TGTGCCAGCAGCAAATACGGGGGTAGGACGAACACTGAAGCTTTCTTT.

The chain joins TRBV7-8 to TRBJ1-2, with a possible D match to TRBD1 (6 bases). The germline V gene has CDR1 SGHVS and CDR2 FQNEAQ. The CDR3 spans 16 residues. V shed 2 bases and J shed 4 bases, with 17 bases lying between them. The CDR3 DNA reads TGTGCCAGCAGCTTAAGGGCACAGGGAGCGTCCTATGGCTACACCTTC. Translating gives CASSLRAQGASYGYTF.

This chain connects TRBV19 to TRBJ2-5, with D hard to call. Deletions cut 3 bases from V and 2 bases from J, with 13 bases between. The germline V gene encodes CDR1 LNHDA and CDR2 SQIVND (reference sequence). The CDR3 loop spans 15 amino acids. CDR3 region: CASSILPSIQETQYF. The CDR3 DNA follows: TGTGCCAGTAGTATTTTGCCTAGTATTCAAGAGACCCAGTACTTC. Combining the CDR3 with reference TRBV19 and TRBJ2-5 gives the whole variable domain DGGITQSPKYLFRKEGQNVTLSCEQNLNHDAMYWYRQDPGQGLRLIYYSQIVNDFQKGDIAEGYSVSREKKESFPLTVTSAQKNPTAFYLCASSILPSIQETQYFGPGTRLLVL.

V is TRBV11-1 and J is TRBJ1-1; possible D gene TRBD1, 5 bases. The germline V gene encodes CDR1 SGHAT and CDR2 FQDESV (reference sequence). Trimming removed 3 bases at V and 6 bases at J, with 11 bases between. The CDR3 contains 13 residues. The chain's CDR3 is CASSFGWGAEAFF. As DNA, the CDR3 is TGTGCCAGCAGCTTCGGTTGGGGCGCTGAAGCTTTCTTT.

The chain uses TRBV18 and TRBJ1-1; D perhaps matches TRBD1 (5 bases). Germline assignment: CDR1 KGHSH and CDR2 LQKENI. The CDR3 consists of 14 residues. The V and J ends lost 4 bases and 11 bases respectively, with 20 bases between them. This chain's CDR3 is CASSQGLPNEGAFF. CDR3 coding DNA: TGTGCCAGCTCACAGGGACTACCTAACGAGGGGGCTTTCTTT.